The 30 T cell receptor beta chains presented below share a single source sample, sequenced in a study of blood T cells in healthy people across ages. PCR was performed a second time for 7 to 11 cycles using a sample-barcoded 5' primer and a J-beta primer mix. Via MiXCR, TCRdb re-called the 5' RACE reads, giving one row per CDR3 protein. This sample has roughly 1,700,000 distinct CDR3 sequences, with 28% found just once. The sequencing input was blood. All receptors come from a woman aged 25 to 45 in good health.

This clonotype was counted a few times. The V gene is TRBV4-2, the J gene TRBJ2-4; the match to TRBD1 covers 9 bases. The CDR3 runs to 17 residues. J lost 4 bases, V lost 3 bases, and 10 bases had no gene match. Looked up from germline, CDR1 is LGHNA and CDR2 is YNFKEQ. The CDR3 loop reads CASSQYTGGAMKNIQYF. The CDR3 nucleotides are TGTGCCAGCAGCCAGTACACAGGGGGCGCGATGAAAAACATTCAGTACTTC.

This rearrangement joins TRBV6-5 to TRBJ1-4, with a weak D call TRBD1 (6 bases). The CDR3 consists of 16 residues. V lost 5 bases and J lost 7, with 20 bases in between. Germline assignment: CDR1 MNHEY and CDR2 SVGAGI. The CDR3 reads CASSQRNRASVEKLFF. CDR3 in DNA: TGTGCCAGCAGTCAGAGAAACAGGGCATCCGTTGAAAAACTGTTTTTT.

This clonotype was recorded a few times. The chain recombines TRBV20-1 with TRBJ2-1; 11 nucleotides align to TRBD2. Trimming at V came to 2 bases and at J to 5 bases, leaving 14 bases not matched to a gene. Per the germline V gene, CDR1 is DFQATT and CDR2 is SNEGSKA (reference sequence). This CDR3 has 18 residues. CDR3 loop: CSARRGRSGGARDNEQFF. CDR3 nucleotides: TGCAGTGCTAGAAGGGGCCGTAGCGGGGGGGCGAGGGACAATGAGCAGTTCTTC.

The genes are TRBV6-6 and TRBJ2-2, with D maybe TRBD1 (6 bases). CDR1 is MNHNY and CDR2 is SVGAGI in the germline V gene (reference sequence). There are 15 residues in the CDR3. Trimming removed 5 bases from V and 6 bases from J, with 16 bases in between. CDR3: CASSPTGIVSGELFF. In nucleotides, the CDR3 is TGTGCCAGCAGTCCCACAGGGATAGTATCCGGGGAGCTGTTTTTT.

This clonotype was seen a few times. The J gene is TRBJ1-5, the V gene TRBV28; D gene uncertain. Germline loops: CDR1 MDHEN, CDR2 SYDVKM. V lost 4 bases and J lost 2, with 15 bases in between. CDR3 length equals 16 residues. The CDR3 spells CASSSDIGLGNQPQHF. Here the CDR3 DNA reads TGTGCCAGCAGTTCAGACATCGGGTTGGGCAATCAGCCCCAGCATTTT.

This clonotype turned up a few times. CDR3 amino acids: CSAARAGATSYEQYF. CDR3 bases: TGCAGTGCCGCTCGGGCGGGGGCGACTTCCTACGAGCAGTACTTC. This chain joins TRBV20-1 and TRBJ2-7, with a tentative D call TRBD2 (7 bases). The CDR3 is 15 amino acids. Trimming removed 6 bases from V and 1 base from J, with 19 bases in between. Germline values: CDR1 DFQATT, CDR2 SNEGSKA (reference sequence).

CDR3 amino acids: CSAAGTDCIEQYF. For the CDR3, the DNA is TGCAGTGCCGCGGGGACAGACTGCATCGAGCAGTACTTC. J is TRBJ2-5 and V is TRBV20-1, with TRBD1 as a possible D gene (7 bases). The closer fit of TRBJ2-7 to the DNA end suggests the J call may be wrong. The CDR3 loop spans 13 amino acids. Germline CDR1 and CDR2: DFQATT and SNEGSKA (reference sequence).

This clonotype was seen repeatedly, ten times or more. This chain connects TRBV10-3 to TRBJ1-2; D gene uncertain. The germline V gene has CDR1 ENHRY and CDR2 SYGVKD. This CDR3 spans 15 amino acids. Trimming removed 7 bases from V and 3 bases from J, with 18 bases in between. The CDR3 DNA reads as TGTGCCATCACCGATCCCAGGCACTCCGACTATGGCTACACCTTC. It specifies CAITDPRHSDYGYTF.

Details on this clonotype: An end of the junction does not agree with germline; a read error may underlie this. V and J are TRBV28 and TRBJ2-5, with D perhaps given as TRBD1 or TRBD2 (5 bases each). This CDR3 comprises 10 residues. Germline V gives CDR1 MDHEN, CDR2 SYDVKM. In DNA form, the CDR3 reads TGCGGGGCTCCATCGGAGACCCAGTACTTC. It yields the protein CGAPSETQYF.

In this sample, this clonotype turned up many times. V gene TRBV15 combines with J gene TRBJ2-7; D is unresolved. The CDR3 is made up of 13 amino acids. V gave up 5 bases and J gave up 2 bases, with 10 bases separating them. Germline V lookup: CDR1 LNHNV, CDR2 YYDKDF (reference sequence). Written as DNA, the CDR3 is TGTGCCACCAGCGTGTCTACTCCCTACGAGCAGTACTTC. Translated, it gives CATSVSTPYEQYF.

This clonotype was counted between two and nine times. The rearrangement joins TRBV29-1 to TRBJ2-1; 9 nucleotides match TRBD2. The CDR3 loop spans 15 amino acids. V shed 1 base, J shed 9 bases, and the junction held 10 bases outside the gene matches. Germline V CDR1 and CDR2: SQVTM, ANQGSEA. The DNA for the CDR3 is TGCAGCGTTGAAGGGGCGGGAGGGCCTAGGATTGAGCAGTTCTTC. Its protein product is CSVEGAGGPRIEQFF.

This clonotype has only a few counts. The genes are TRBV5-1 and TRBJ1-1, with a tentative D call TRBD1 (6 bases). Trimming removed 4 bases from V and 1 base from J, with 11 bases in between. The CDR3 loop spans 14 amino acids. The germline V gene encodes CDR1 SGHRS and CDR2 YFSETQ. In nucleotides, the CDR3 is TGCGCCAGCAGCCGGACAGCGAGGAACACTGAAGCTTTCTTT. It yields the protein CASSRTARNTEAFF.

This clonotype showed up many times. The chain recombines TRBV6-2 or TRBV6-3 with TRBJ2-7; D is perhaps TRBD1 (6 bases). Trimming shortened V by 6 bases and J by 4 bases, and 13 bases separated the two germline ends. The germline gives CDR1 MNHEY, CDR2 SVGEGT. The CDR3 spans 13 residues. CDR3 sequence (DNA): TGTGCCAGCAGGAACAGGGAAGGGTACGAGCAGTACTTC. It is translated as CASRNREGYEQYF.

This chain's CDR3 is CASNRRWGDNGEKLFF. The DNA for the CDR3 is TGTGCCAGCAATAGACGGTGGGGGGACAATGGTGAAAAACTGTTTTTT. The V gene is TRBV6-1, the J gene TRBJ1-4; D is perhaps TRBD1 (6 bases). V lost 7 bases and J lost 7, with 22 bases in between. The CDR3 totals 16 residues. Per germline, CDR1 MNHNS and CDR2 SASEGT.

This clonotype showed up just a few times. The gene calls are TRBV7-9 and TRBJ2-7; D unclear. The length of the CDR3 is 12 residues. V dropped 6 bases and J dropped 7 bases, with 13 bases sitting between them. Germline assignment: CDR1 SEHNR and CDR2 FQNEAQ (reference sequence). The CDR3 loop is CASSLGKGEQYF. DNA of the CDR3: TGTGCCAGCAGTCTGGGCAAGGGAGAGCAGTACTTC.

The chain carries TRBV6-5 and TRBJ1-5, with D tentatively TRBD1 (5 bases). The V end lost 10 bases, the J end lost 5 bases, and 9 bases lay between the germline ends. Germline values: CDR1 MNHEY, CDR2 SVGAGI. This CDR3 has 11 residues. CDR3 DNA sequence: TGTGCCACCGGGGCTTATCAGCCCCAGCATTTT. This gives the protein CATGAYQPQHF.

Turning to this clonotype: A read error may account for a junction end that differs from germline. The V and J genes are TRBV20-1 and TRBJ2-3, with 9 positions matching TRBD1. The V gene's germline CDR1 is DFQATT and CDR2 SNEGSKA (reference sequence). The CDR3 extends over 14 amino acids. The CDR3 nucleotides are TGCAGTGCGGAACAGGGGGCTAGCACAGATATGCAGTATTTT. This sequence encodes CSAEQGASTDMQYF.

This clonotype turned up a few times. V and J are TRBV7-3 and TRBJ1-2; no clear D. The germline V gene encodes CDR1 SGHTA and CDR2 FQGTGA. V was trimmed by 0 bases and J by 8 bases, leaving 16 bases between them. The CDR3 loop spans 15 amino acids. CDR3 amino acids: CASSLTPDLSGGYTF. The CDR3 nucleotides are TGTGCCAGCAGCTTAACGCCGGATCTAAGTGGGGGCTACACCTTC.

The J gene is TRBJ1-2, the V gene TRBV14, with 8 bases identical to TRBD1. This CDR3 is built from 15 residues. V lost 7 bases and J lost 2; bases outside the gene matches: 9. The germline V gene encodes CDR1 SGHDN and CDR2 FVKESK. The DNA of the CDR3 is TGTGCCAGCAACGACGATCAGGGGGCGAACTATGGCTACACCTTC. Protein product: CASNDDQGANYGYTF.

For this clonotype: A much larger clonotype is one base distant, so this may be a read error. The genes are TRBV6-6 and TRBJ2-7; D is perhaps TRBD1 or TRBD2 (7 bases each). The CDR3 is 16 residues long. Germline assignment: CDR1 MNHNY and CDR2 SVGAGI (reference sequence). CDR3 region: CASSYSAGQTSYEHYF. As DNA, the CDR3 is TGTGCCAGCAGTTACTCGGCGGGACAGACTAGCTACGAGCATTACTTC.

The chain carries TRBV10-3 and TRBJ2-3; 12 nucleotides agree with TRBD2. The V gene's germline CDR1 is ENHRY and CDR2 SYGVKD. V lost 4 bases to trimming and J lost 4 bases; unmatched junction nucleotides: 3. The CDR3 spans 15 residues. The CDR3 DNA sequence: TGTGCCATCAGTGTACTAGCGGGAGGAGCAGATACGCAGTATTTT. Its protein is CAISVLAGGADTQYF.

V usage is TRBV14 and J usage is TRBJ2-1; 8 bases line up with TRBD2. This CDR3 spans 19 amino acids. The trim removed 5 bases at V and 0 bases at J, leaving 15 bases unmatched. Germline CDR1 SGHDN, CDR2 FVKESK. Here the CDR3 reads CASSIRTSGGLSSYNEQFF. The CDR3 DNA sequence: TGTGCCAGCAGCATCCGAACCAGCGGGGGCCTCAGCTCCTACAATGAGCAGTTCTTC.

This clonotype was recorded many times. This chain joins TRBV9 and TRBJ1-2, with D possibly matching TRBD1 (6 bases). Trimming shortened V by 3 bases and J by 0 bases, and 18 bases separated the two germline ends. Per the germline V gene, CDR1 is SGDLS and CDR2 is YYNGEE. The CDR3 sequence is 17 residues long. The CDR3 DNA reads TGTGCCAGCAGCGCATCCCCCGGGACACTTACTAACTATGGCTACACCTTC. This translates into CASSASPGTLTNYGYTF.

This clonotype has ten or more counts. The chain employs TRBV6-1 and TRBJ1-2; D is undetermined. V was clipped by 7 bases and J by 3 bases, with 15 bases between them. Germline V lookup: CDR1 MNHNS, CDR2 SASEGT. This CDR3 has 14 residues. The CDR3 region has the DNA TGTGCCAGCACCCGGACGGTACAAGACTATGGCTACACCTTC. It is translated as CASTRTVQDYGYTF.

The chain has TRBV7-6 and TRBJ2-7, with D perhaps TRBD1 (6 bases). V gave up 7 bases and J gave up 9 bases, with 22 bases separating them. This CDR3 spans 14 amino acids. Germline assignment: CDR1 SGHVS and CDR2 FNYEAQ. This CDR3 is CASTLDVGARGQYF. The DNA for the CDR3 is TGTGCCAGCACCCTAGACGTGGGGGCGAGGGGGCAGTACTTC.

The chain couples TRBV20-1 to TRBJ2-7; TRBD2 aligns across 9 bases. Germline loops: CDR1 DFQATT, CDR2 SNEGSKA (reference sequence). CDR3 length: 14 amino acids. Trimming removed 3 bases from V and 2 bases from J; junction bases left unmatched: 5. CDR3 nucleotide sequence: TGCAGTGCTAGCGACGAGCGGGGGGCCTACGAGCAGTACTTC. Its translation is CSASDERGAYEQYF.

V is TRBV10-3 and J is TRBJ1-5, with TRBD1 as a possible D gene (5 bases). The V and J ends lost 0 bases and 5 bases respectively, with 8 bases between them. This CDR3 is built from 14 residues. Germline values: CDR1 ENHRY, CDR2 SYGVKD. CDR3 sequence (DNA): TGTGCCATCAGTGAGTCGACAGTCCATCAGCCCCAGCATTTT. Residues: CAISESTVHQPQHF.

Details on this clonotype: A much larger clone lies one base from this, so it may be a read error. This rearrangement joins TRBV29-1 to TRBJ1-2; TRBD1 matches at 8 bases. Per germline, CDR1 SQVTM and CDR2 ANQGSEA. This CDR3 spans 13 amino acids. Trimming at V came to 7 bases and at J to 8 bases, leaving 12 bases not matched to a gene. This chain's CDR3 is CSERQGFRRGYTF. CDR3 in DNA: TGCAGCGAAAGACAGGGGTTTCGTCGGGGCTACACCTTC.

The chain is built from TRBV6-1 and TRBJ2-6, with D uncertain. The germline gives CDR1 MNHNS, CDR2 SASEGT. CDR3 length equals 15 residues. Trimming shortened V by 5 bases and J by 0 bases, and 8 bases separated the two germline ends. The CDR3 sequence is CASSKDTSGANVLTF. CDR3 DNA sequence: TGTGCCAGCAGTAAAGACACCTCTGGGGCCAACGTCCTGACTTTC.

This chain uses TRBV5-1 with TRBJ2-7, with D hard to call. Germline CDR1 reads SGHRS; CDR2 reads YFSETQ. This CDR3 spans 13 amino acids. V shed 3 bases and J shed 0 bases, with 7 bases lying between them. Here the CDR3 DNA reads TGCGCCAGCAGCTACTATCCCTCCTACGAGCAGTACTTC. This encodes CASSYYPSYEQYF.